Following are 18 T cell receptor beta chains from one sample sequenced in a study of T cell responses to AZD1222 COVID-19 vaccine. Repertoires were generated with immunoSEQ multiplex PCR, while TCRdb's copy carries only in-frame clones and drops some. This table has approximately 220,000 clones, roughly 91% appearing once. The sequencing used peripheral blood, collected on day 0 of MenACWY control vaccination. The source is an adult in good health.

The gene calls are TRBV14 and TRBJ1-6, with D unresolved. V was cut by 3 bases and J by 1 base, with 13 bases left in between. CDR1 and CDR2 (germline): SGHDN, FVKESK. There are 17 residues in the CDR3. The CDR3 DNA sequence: TGTGCCAGCAGCCAGGGGTCTCTGCTTTCCTATAATTCACCCCTCCACTTT. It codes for CASSQGSLLSYNSPLHF.

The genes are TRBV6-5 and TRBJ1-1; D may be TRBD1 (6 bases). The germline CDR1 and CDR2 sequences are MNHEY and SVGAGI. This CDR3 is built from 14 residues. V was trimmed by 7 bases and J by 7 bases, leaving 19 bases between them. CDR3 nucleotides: TGTGCCAGCACCACTGAGGGGGGAGTGGGTGAAGCTTTCTTT. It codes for CASTTEGGVGEAFF.

CDR3 sequence (DNA): TGTGCCAGCAGTTCGGCCGGACAGGGCAATTCACCCCTCCACTTT. This codes for CASSSAGQGNSPLHF. The chain is built from TRBV28 and TRBJ1-6, with 8 positions matching TRBD1. Trimming cost V 4 bases and J 7 bases; bases outside gene matches: 6. CDR1 is MDHEN and CDR2 is SYDVKM in the germline V gene. The CDR3 has 15 residues.

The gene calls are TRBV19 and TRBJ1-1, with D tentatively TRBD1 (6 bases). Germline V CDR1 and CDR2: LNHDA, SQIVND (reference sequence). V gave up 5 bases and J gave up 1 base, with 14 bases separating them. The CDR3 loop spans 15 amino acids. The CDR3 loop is CASSPRQEWNTEAFF. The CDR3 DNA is TGTGCCAGTAGTCCAAGACAGGAGTGGAACACTGAAGCTTTCTTT.

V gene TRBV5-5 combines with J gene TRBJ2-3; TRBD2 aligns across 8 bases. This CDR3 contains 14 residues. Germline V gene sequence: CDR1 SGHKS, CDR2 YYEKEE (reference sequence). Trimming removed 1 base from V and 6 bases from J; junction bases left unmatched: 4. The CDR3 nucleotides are TGTGCCAGCAGCTTGCAGAGACTAGCGGATACGCAGTATTTT. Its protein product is CASSLQRLADTQYF. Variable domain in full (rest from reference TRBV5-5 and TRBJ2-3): DAGVTQSPTHLIKTRGQQVTLRCSPISGHKSVSWYQQVLGQGPQFIFQYYEKEERGRGNFPDRFSARQFPNYSSELNVNALLLGDSALYLCASSLQRLADTQYFGPGTRLTVL.

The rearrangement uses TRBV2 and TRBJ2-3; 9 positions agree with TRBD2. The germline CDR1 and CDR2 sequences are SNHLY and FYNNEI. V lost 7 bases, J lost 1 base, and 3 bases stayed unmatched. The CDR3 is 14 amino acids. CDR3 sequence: CASKASGGTDTQYF. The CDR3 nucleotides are TGTGCCAGCAAGGCTAGCGGGGGCACAGATACGCAGTATTTT.

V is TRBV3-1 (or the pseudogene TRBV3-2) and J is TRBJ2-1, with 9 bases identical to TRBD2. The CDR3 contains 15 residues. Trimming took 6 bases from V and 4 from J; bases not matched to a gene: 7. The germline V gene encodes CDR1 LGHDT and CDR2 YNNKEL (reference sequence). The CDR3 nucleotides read TGTGCCAGCAGGCCTAGCGGGGAGTCTTACAATGAGCAGTTCTTC. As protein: CASRPSGESYNEQFF.

CDR3 sequence reads: CASSHEIGGPYNSPLHF. CDR3 DNA: TGTGCCAGCAGCCACGAGATCGGAGGCCCGTATAATTCACCCCTCCACTTT. This chain joins TRBV27 and TRBJ1-6; D is unclear. The CDR3 runs 17 residues. Trimming removed 6 bases from V and 4 bases from J, with 19 bases in between. The V gene's germline CDR1 is MNHEY and CDR2 SMNVEV (reference sequence).

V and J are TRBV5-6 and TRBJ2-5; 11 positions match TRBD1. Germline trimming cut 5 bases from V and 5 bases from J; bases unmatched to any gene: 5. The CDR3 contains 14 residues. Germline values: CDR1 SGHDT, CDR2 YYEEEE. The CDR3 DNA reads TGTGCCAGCAGAAGGACAGGGGGCGGGGAGACCCAGTACTTC. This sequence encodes CASRRTGGGETQYF.

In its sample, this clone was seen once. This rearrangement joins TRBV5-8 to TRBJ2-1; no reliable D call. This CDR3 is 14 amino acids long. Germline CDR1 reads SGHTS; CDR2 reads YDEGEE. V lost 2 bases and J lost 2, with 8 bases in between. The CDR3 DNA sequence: TGTGCCAGCAGCTTTCGGTCCCCCTACAATGAGCAGTTCTTC. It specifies CASSFRSPYNEQFF.

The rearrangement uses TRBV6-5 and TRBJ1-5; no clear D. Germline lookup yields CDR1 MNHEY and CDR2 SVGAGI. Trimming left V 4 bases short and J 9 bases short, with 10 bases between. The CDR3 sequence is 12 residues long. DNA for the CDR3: TGTGCCAGCAGTTGGGAGAGAGGGCCCCAGCATTTT. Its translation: CASSWERGPQHF.

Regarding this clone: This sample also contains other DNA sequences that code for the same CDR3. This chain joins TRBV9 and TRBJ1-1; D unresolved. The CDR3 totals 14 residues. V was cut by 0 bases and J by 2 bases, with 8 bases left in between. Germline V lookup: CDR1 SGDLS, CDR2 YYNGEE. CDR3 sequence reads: CASSVGQSNTEAFF. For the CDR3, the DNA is TGTGCCAGCAGCGTAGGGCAGAGCAACACTGAAGCTTTCTTT.

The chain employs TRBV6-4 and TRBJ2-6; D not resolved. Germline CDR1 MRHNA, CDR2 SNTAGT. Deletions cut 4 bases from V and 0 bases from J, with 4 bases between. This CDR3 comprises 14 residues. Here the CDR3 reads CASSVSSGANVLTF. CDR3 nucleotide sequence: TGTGCCAGCAGTGTTAGCTCTGGGGCCAACGTCCTGACTTTC.

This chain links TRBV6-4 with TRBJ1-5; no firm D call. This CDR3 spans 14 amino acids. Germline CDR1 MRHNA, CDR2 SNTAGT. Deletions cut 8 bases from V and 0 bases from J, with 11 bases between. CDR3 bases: TGTGCCAGCCGCCAAGAGCATAGCAATCAGCCCCAGCATTTT. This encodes CASRQEHSNQPQHF.

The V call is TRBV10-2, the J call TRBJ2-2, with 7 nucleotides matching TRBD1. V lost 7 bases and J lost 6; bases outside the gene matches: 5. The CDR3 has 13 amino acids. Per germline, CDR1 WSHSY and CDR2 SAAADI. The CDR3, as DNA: TGCGCCAGCATTCACGGACAGGCCGGGGAGCTGTTTTTT. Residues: CASIHGQAGELFF.

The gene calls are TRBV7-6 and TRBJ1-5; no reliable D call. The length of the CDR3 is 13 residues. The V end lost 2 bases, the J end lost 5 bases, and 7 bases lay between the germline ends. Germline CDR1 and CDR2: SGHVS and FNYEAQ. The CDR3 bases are TGTGCCAGCAGCTTAAACATCTATCAGCCCCAGCATTTT. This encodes CASSLNIYQPQHF.

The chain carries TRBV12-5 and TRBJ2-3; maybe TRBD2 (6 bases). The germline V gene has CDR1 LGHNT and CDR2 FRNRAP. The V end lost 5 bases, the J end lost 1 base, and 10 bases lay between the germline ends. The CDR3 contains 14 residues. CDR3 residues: CASGPGGGTDTQYF. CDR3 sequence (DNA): TGTGCTAGTGGTCCGGGCGGGGGCACAGATACGCAGTATTTT.

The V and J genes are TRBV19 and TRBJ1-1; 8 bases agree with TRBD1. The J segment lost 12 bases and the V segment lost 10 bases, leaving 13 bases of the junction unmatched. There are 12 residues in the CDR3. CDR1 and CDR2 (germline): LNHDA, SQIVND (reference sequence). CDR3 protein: CATAERTGRTFF. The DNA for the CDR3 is TGTGCCACCGCGGAGAGGACAGGGAGAACTTTCTTT. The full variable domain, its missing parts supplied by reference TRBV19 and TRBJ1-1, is DGGITQSPKYLFRKEGQNVTLSCEQNLNHDAMYWYRQDPGQGLRLIYYSQIVNDFQKGDIAEGYSVSREKKESFPLTVTSAQKNPTAFYLCATAERTGRTFFGQGTRLTVV.